Each of the 6 T cell receptor beta chains below was sequenced from the same sample in a study of T cell repertoires in cytomegalovirus infection. TCRdb itself ran the reads through MiXCR, one entry per CDR3 protein. This sample yields 150,000 to 200,000 distinct CDR3 sequences, of which 17% are seen a single time; approximately 19% belongs to the top ten. The sample consisted of CD8+ T cells from PBMCs. These receptors all come from a human donor in good health (CMV status not recorded). Some clones in this sample may be carry-over from other donors' samples.

The chain combines TRBV7-2 with TRBJ2-3; D uncertain. This CDR3 is built from 15 residues. V lost 4 bases and J lost 1, with 12 bases in between. CDR1 SGHTA and CDR2 FQGNSA come from the germline V gene. This CDR3 is CASSSARTGTDTQYF. The CDR3 DNA follows: TGTGCCAGCAGCTCCGCCAGGACGGGCACAGATACGCAGTATTTT. Filled out from reference TRBV7-2 and TRBJ2-3, the complete variable domain reads GAGVSQSPSNKVTEKGKDVELRCDPISGHTALYWYRQSLGQGLEFLIYFQGNSAPDKSGLPSDRFSAERTGGSVSTLTIQRTQQEDSAVYLCASSSARTGTDTQYFGPGTRLTVL.

The rearrangement joins TRBV28 to TRBJ2-1, with 9 bases that match TRBD2. This CDR3 is built from 15 residues. V dropped 7 bases and J dropped 4; count of bases not matched to a gene: 8. Germline V gene data show CDR1 as MDHEN and CDR2 as SYDVKM. The CDR3 DNA is TGTGCCAGCATGTATAGACTAGCGGAATACAATGAGCAGTTCTTC. Amino acids: CASMYRLAEYNEQFF.

This clonotype turned up a few times. CDR3 residues: CASRSSLAGSYEQYF. Here the CDR3 DNA reads TGTGCCAGCCGAAGCTCCCTAGCGGGATCCTACGAGCAGTACTTC. This chain joins TRBV7-2 and TRBJ2-7, with TRBD2 matching 9 bases. After removal of 8 bases from V and 1 base from J, the junction contained 9 bases not matched to a gene. Per germline, CDR1 SGHTA and CDR2 FQGNSA. This CDR3 region has 15 residues.

This chain joins TRBV7-9 and TRBJ2-4; 9 positions agree with TRBD2. Germline V CDR1 and CDR2: SEHNR, FQNEAQ (reference sequence). The trim removed 5 bases at V and 11 bases at J, leaving 13 bases unmatched. This CDR3 comprises 15 residues. The chain's CDR3 is CASSLPLSGREFQYF. The CDR3 DNA reads as TGTGCCAGCAGCCTCCCCCTTAGCGGGAGAGAGTTTCAGTACTTC.

This clonotype appeared a few times. The rearrangement uses TRBV7-8 and TRBJ2-7; 9 bases map to TRBD2. V lost 1 base and J lost 0; bases outside the gene matches: 1. Germline V gives CDR1 SGHVS, CDR2 FQNEAQ. The CDR3 contains 15 residues. CDR3 residues: CASSLERGVSYEQYF. CDR3 in DNA: TGTGCCAGCAGCTTAGAGCGGGGGGTCTCCTACGAGCAGTACTTC.

This clonotype was seen more than once but under ten times. The V call is TRBV6-1, the J call TRBJ1-2; 7 bases map to TRBD1. The junction had 14 bases not matched to a gene; V was cut back by 2 bases and J by 5 bases. The CDR3 totals 17 residues. Germline assignment: CDR1 MNHNS and CDR2 SASEGT. In nucleotides, the CDR3 is TGTGCCAGCAGTGAACGGGACAGTAAACGCCCTGGATATGGCTACACCTTC. Its translation is CASSERDSKRPGYGYTF.